A selection of T cell receptor beta chains follows, all from one sample in a study of vaccination effects on CD4 cells after COVID-19. Their antigens remain unidentified. The data were produced by immunoSEQ multiplex PCR, yet TCRdb's version contains in-frame clones alone and is incomplete. The table lists tens of thousands of clones, roughly 76% of them singletons. Sequencing used CD4+ T cells from PBMCs cultured with HCoV-OC43 spike peptides, obtained before COVID-19 vaccination. Every receptor here comes from a human donor who received a COVID-19 vaccine. Both conserved end residues are part of each CDR3. A D gene is named only where the DNA matches it firmly. The size field is filled for only some rows; it gives once, few, many or a size class.

V gene,D gene,clone size,J gene,CDR3 protein,CDR3 DNA
TRBV19,NA,NA,TRBJ1-5,CASSIPGPQHF,TGTGCCAGTAGTATACCTGGGCCCCAGCATTTT
TRBV27,TRBD2,NA,TRBJ2-3,CASSRLAGDPRLSTDTQYF,TGTGCCAGCAGTCGACTAGCGGGGGACCCTAGACTCAGCACAGATACGCAGTATTTT
TRBV4-1,TRBD1,NA,TRBJ1-5,CASSRPTGGLNQPQHF,TGCGCCAGCAGCCGTCCCACAGGGGGCCTCAATCAGCCCCAGCATTTT
TRBV6-5,NA,many,TRBJ1-2,CASSPHSVGGYTF,TGTGCCAGCAGCCCACATTCAGTCGGCGGCTACACCTTC
TRBV3-1/TRBV3-2,TRBD2,NA,TRBJ2-5,CASTASGSKTQYF,TGTGCCAGCACCGCTAGCGGGAGTAAGACCCAGTACTTC
TRBV7-9,NA,NA,TRBJ1-4,CASSLEGPWTGKLFF,TGTGCCAGCAGCTTAGAGGGCCCCTGGACGGGAAAACTGTTTTTT
TRBV18,NA,NA,TRBJ1-4,CASSLQGPGNEKLFF,TGTGCCAGCTCACTGCAGGGGCCTGGTAATGAAAAACTGTTTTTT
TRBV4-2,TRBD2,NA,TRBJ2-1,CASSLNLAGLNEQFF,TGTGCCAGCAGCCTAAATTTAGCGGGGCTCAATGAGCAGTTCTTC
TRBV2,NA,few,TRBJ2-7,CASSEVLAYEQYF,TGTGCCAGCAGTGAGGTTCTGGCCTACGAGCAGTACTTC
TRBV15,NA,NA,TRBJ1-4,CATSRARANEKLFF,TGTGCCACCAGCAGAGCTAGGGCTAATGAAAAACTGTTTTTT
TRBV7-9,NA,NA,TRBJ1-2,CASSSSREGYGYTF,TGTGCCAGCAGCAGCAGTAGGGAAGGCTATGGCTACACCTTC
TRBV28,NA,NA,TRBJ1-1,CASSHHLFRAETEAFF,TGTGCCAGCAGCCACCACCTATTCCGGGCGGAGACTGAAGCTTTCTTT
TRBV12-5,NA,NA,TRBJ1-1,CASGLVRQGPIEAFF,TGTGCTAGTGGTTTGGTACGGCAGGGCCCGATTGAAGCTTTCTTT
TRBV27,NA,NA,TRBJ2-1,CASSADWFGSEQFF,TGTGCCAGCAGTGCGGACTGGTTCGGGAGTGAGCAGTTCTTC
TRBV6-5,TRBD1,NA,TRBJ1-3,CASSYSGQGGAIYF,TGTGCCAGCAGTTACTCAGGACAGGGAGGGGCCATATATTTT
TRBV2,NA,NA,TRBJ1-4,CASSPGEKLFF,TGTGCCAGCAGCCCCGGGGAAAAACTGTTTTTT
TRBV27,NA,few,TRBJ2-5,CASSLLGGEETQYF,TGTGCCAGCAGTTTATTAGGGGGGGAAGAGACCCAGTACTTC